This T cell receptor (beta chain) was identified in a study of T-cell memory formation after mild COVID-19. V was pared by 7 bases and J by 0 bases, with 10 bases between. The germline gives CDR1 SQVTM, CDR2 ANQGSEA. The CDR3 contains 14 residues. Each CDR3 protein is one row after TCRdb ran MiXCR on the 5' RACE reads. The table includes about 260,000 distinct CDR3 sequences, roughly 17% detected once. The receptor comes from a man between 18 and 35 years old who had mild COVID-19 (a few samples of this study predate the infection). Cell type and time point are not known. The source material was PBMCs or a T cell subset sorted from them (not recorded which). This sequence joins TRBV29-1 and TRBJ2-6; D assignment may be TRBD1 or TRBD2 (5 bases each). Here the CDR3 DNA reads TGCAGCGCACATGGGGGCTCTGGGGCCAACGTCCTGACTTTC. This translates into CSAHGGSGANVLTF.